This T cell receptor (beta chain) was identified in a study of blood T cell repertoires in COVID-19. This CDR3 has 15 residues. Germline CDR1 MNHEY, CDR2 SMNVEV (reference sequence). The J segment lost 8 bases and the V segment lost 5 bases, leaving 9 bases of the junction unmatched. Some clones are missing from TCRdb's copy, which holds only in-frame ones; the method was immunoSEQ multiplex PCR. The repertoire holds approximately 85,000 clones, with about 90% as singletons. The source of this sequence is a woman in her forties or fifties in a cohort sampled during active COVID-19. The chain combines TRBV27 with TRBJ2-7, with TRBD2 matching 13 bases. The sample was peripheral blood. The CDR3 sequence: CASSAQGLAGDQQYF. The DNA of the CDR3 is TGTGCCAGCAGTGCCCAAGGACTAGCGGGGGACCAGCAGTACTTC.